This T cell receptor (beta chain) stems from a study of CD8+ T cells in alopecia areata. Overall study context: Patients remained on tofacitinib for 6 to 18 months and then went 6 months without it.

A few counts support this clone. From germline, CDR1 is MNHEY and CDR2 SMNVEV (reference sequence). CDR3 length equals 15 residues. The V segment lost 7 bases and the J segment 8 bases; nucleotides outside the gene matches: 13. Investigators isolated RNA and reverse transcribed it into cDNA to act as the sequencing template. Some clones are missing from TCRdb's copy, which holds only in-frame ones; the method was immunoSEQ multiplex PCR. The profile covers 130,000 to 150,000 clones, with 45% to 60% appearing a single time and 0.95% to 1% taken by the ten largest. Sequencing used CD4+ T cells sorted from blood, obtained at week 0. V gene TRBV27 combines with J gene TRBJ1-4, with 7 bases aligning to TRBD1. This TCR was sampled from a human donor with alopecia areata. CDR3 loop: CASMSWRTGDEKLFF. The CDR3 DNA reads as TGTGCCAGCATGAGCTGGAGGACAGGAGACGAAAAACTGTTTTTT.